This paragraph covers one TCR beta chain sequence. Antigen specificity is unknown. An input of about 0.5 to 1 ug of RNA was subjected to reverse transcription using random hexamers. The CDR3 of TCR beta was amplified by immunoSEQ multiplex PCR across 54 Vbeta and 13 Jbeta. TCRdb re-analysed the immunoSEQ multiplex PCR reads in MiXCR, keeping a single row per CDR3 protein. This sample has approximately 260,000 distinct CDR3 sequences, with about 96% found just once. The CDR3 is made up of 15 amino acids. Germline values: CDR1 SNHLY, CDR2 FYNNEI. V lost 1 base to trimming and J lost 2 bases, with 12 bases between them. This entry belongs to a study of CD8 T cells in Susac syndrome. Whole-study context: The Susac syndrome patients were therapy-naive, on corticosteroids, or on intravenous immunoglobulin alone at blood draw. Study-level points and caveats: CD4+ repertoires of Susac syndrome patients lacked detectable clonal expansion.

The T cells that were sequenced for TCR beta were CD8+ and CD4+ cells from blood. This TCR was recovered from a human donor with Susac syndrome. Sequencing was done on a sample of CD4+ T cells from PBMCs. The rearrangement uses TRBV2 and TRBJ2-7; TRBD1 is a possible D gene (5 bases). DNA for the CDR3: TGTGCCAGCAGTGAAGGGTGGGGCCCGACCTACGAGCAGTACTTC. It encodes CASSEGWGPTYEQYF.